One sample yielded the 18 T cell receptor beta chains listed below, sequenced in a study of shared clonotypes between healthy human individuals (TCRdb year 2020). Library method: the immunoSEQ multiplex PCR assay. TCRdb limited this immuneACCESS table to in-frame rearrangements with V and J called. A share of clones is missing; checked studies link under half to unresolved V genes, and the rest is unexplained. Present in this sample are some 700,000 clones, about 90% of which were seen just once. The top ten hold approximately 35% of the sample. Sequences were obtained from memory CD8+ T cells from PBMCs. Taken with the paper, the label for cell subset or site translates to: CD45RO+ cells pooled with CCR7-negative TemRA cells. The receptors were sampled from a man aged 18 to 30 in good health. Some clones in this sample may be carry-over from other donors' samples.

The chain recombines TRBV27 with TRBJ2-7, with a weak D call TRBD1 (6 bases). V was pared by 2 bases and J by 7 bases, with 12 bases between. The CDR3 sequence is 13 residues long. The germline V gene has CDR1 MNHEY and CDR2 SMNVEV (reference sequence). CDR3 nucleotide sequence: TGTGCCAGCAGTTTAATTAACAGGGAAGAGCAGTACTTC. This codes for CASSLINREEQYF.

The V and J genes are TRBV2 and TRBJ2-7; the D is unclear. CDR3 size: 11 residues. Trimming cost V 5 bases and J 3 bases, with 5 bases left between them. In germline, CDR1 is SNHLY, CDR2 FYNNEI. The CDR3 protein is CASSSSYEQYF. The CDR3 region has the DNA TGTGCCAGCAGTTCTAGCTACGAGCAGTACTTC. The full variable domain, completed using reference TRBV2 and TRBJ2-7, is EPEVTQTPSHQVTQMGQEVILRCVPISNHLYFYWYRQILGQKVEFLVSFYNNEISEKSEIFDDQFSVERPDGSNFTLKIRSTKLEDSAMYFCASSSSYEQYFGPGTRLTVT.

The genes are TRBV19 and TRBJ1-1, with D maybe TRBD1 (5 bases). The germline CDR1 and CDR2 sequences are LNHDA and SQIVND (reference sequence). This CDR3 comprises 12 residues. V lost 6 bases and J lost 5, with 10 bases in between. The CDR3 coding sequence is TGTGCCAGTAGCCCGGGGGATACTGAAGCTTTCTTT. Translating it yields CASSPGDTEAFF.

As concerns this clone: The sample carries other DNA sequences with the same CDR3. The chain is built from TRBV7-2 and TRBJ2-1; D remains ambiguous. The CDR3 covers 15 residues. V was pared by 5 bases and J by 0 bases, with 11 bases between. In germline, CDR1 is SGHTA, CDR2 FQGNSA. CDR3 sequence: CASSPRSSSYNEQFF. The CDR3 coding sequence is TGTGCCAGCAGCCCGAGAAGCAGCTCCTACAATGAGCAGTTCTTC.

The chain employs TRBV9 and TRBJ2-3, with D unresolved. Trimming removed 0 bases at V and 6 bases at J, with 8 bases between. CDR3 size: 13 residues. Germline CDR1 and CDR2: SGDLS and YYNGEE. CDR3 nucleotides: TGTGCCAGCAGCGTAGGTCGCTGGGATACGCAGTATTTT. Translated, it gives CASSVGRWDTQYF. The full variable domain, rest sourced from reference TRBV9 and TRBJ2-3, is DSGVTQTPKHLITATGQRVTLRCSPRSGDLSVYWYQQSLDQGLQFLIQYYNGEERAKGNILERFSAQQFPDLHSELNLSSLELGDSALYFCASSVGRWDTQYFGPGTRLTVL.

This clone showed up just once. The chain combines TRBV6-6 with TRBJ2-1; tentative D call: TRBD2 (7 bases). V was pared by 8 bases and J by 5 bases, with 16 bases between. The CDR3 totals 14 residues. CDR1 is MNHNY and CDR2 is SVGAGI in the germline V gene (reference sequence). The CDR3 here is CASHTGGLNNEQFF. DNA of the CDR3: TGTGCCAGCCATACGGGGGGCTTAAACAATGAGCAGTTCTTC.

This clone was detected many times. The CDR3 reads CASSSGRVLHGYTF. CDR3 in DNA: TGTGCCAGCAGCTCAGGCCGGGTGTTGCATGGCTACACCTTC. The chain combines TRBV11-2 with TRBJ1-2; D gene ambiguous. Germline V gene data show CDR1 as SGHAT and CDR2 as FQNNGV. Between the trimmed V and J ends, which lost 4 bases and 6 bases, there was a span of 15 bases. The CDR3 totals 14 residues.

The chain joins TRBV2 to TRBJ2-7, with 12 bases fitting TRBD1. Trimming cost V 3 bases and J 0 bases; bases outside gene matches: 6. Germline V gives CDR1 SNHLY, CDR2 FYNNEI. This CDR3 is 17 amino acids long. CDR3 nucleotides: TGTGCCAGCAGTGAGGTGCGGGGACAGGGGGCCTCCTACGAGCAGTACTTC. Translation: CASSEVRGQGASYEQYF.

As DNA, the CDR3 is TGCGCCAGCGTACCGGGACAGGGGGCTTACGAGCAGTACTTC. Translating gives CASVPGQGAYEQYF. V usage is TRBV4-1 and J usage is TRBJ2-7, with 12 nucleotides matching TRBD1. Germline-derived CDR1 and CDR2 are MGHRA and YSYEKL. Germline trimming cut 8 bases from V and 4 bases from J; bases unmatched to any gene: 6. This CDR3 is 14 amino acids long.

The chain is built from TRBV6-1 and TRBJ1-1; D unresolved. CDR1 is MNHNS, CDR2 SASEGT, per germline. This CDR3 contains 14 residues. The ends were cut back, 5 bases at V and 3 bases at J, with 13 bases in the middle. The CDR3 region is CASSTPRSDTEAFF. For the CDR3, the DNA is TGTGCCAGCAGTACCCCCCGGTCTGACACTGAAGCTTTCTTT.

The CDR3 is CASSFLEPYNEQFF. CDR3 sequence (DNA): TGTGCCAGCAGTTTCCTGGAACCCTACAATGAGCAGTTCTTC. V is TRBV27 and J is TRBJ2-1; D not resolved. Looked up from germline, CDR1 is MNHEY and CDR2 is SMNVEV (reference sequence). V was cut by 3 bases and J by 2 bases, with 8 bases left in between. The CDR3 extends over 14 amino acids.

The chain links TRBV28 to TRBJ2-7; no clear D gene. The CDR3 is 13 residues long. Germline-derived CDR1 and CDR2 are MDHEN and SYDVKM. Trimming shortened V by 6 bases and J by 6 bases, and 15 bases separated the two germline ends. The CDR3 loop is CASSRSPGSEQYF. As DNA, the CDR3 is TGTGCCAGCAGCCGATCCCCCGGTTCCGAGCAGTACTTC.

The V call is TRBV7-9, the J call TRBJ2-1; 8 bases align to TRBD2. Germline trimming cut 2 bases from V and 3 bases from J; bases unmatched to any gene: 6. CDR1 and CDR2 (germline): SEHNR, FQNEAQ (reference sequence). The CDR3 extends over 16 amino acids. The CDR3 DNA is TGTGCCAGCAGCTTACGGGGGGGCCGAATCTACAATGAGCAGTTCTTC. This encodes CASSLRGGRIYNEQFF.

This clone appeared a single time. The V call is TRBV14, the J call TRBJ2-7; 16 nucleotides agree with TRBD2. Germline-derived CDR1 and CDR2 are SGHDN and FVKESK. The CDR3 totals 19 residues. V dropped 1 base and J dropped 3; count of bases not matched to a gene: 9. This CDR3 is CASSQGGLAGGTRFYEQYF. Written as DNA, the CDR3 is TGTGCCAGCAGCCAAGGGGGACTAGCGGGAGGGACCCGATTCTACGAGCAGTACTTC.

CDR3 sequence reads: CASSPRTGRAKETQYF. The CDR3 DNA sequence: TGTGCCAGCAGCCCGCGAACAGGGAGAGCGAAAGAGACCCAGTACTTC. The gene calls are TRBV9 and TRBJ2-5, with D possibly TRBD1 on 6 matching bases. Germline CDR1 reads SGDLS; CDR2 reads YYNGEE. CDR3 length equals 16 residues. The V end was cut by 4 bases, the J end by 3 bases, with 19 bases between.

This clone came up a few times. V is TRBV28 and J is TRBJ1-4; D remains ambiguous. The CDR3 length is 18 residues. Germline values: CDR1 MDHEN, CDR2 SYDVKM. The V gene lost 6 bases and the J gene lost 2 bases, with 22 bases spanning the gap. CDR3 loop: CASRPRGPPTRTNEKLFF. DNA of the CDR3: TGTGCCAGCAGACCACGGGGTCCTCCAACTAGGACTAATGAAAAACTGTTTTTT.

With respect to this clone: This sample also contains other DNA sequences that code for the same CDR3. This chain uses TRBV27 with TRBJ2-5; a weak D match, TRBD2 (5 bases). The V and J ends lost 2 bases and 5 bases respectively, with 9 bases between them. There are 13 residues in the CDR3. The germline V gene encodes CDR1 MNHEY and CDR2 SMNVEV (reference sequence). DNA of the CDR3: TGTGCCAGCAGTTTACGGGGTAGGGAGACCCAGTACTTC. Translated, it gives CASSLRGRETQYF.

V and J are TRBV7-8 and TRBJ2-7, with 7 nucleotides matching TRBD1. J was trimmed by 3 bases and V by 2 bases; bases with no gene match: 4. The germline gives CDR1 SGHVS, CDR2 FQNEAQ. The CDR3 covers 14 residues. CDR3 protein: CASSLIGQVYEQYF. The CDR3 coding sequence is TGTGCCAGCAGCTTAATCGGACAGGTCTACGAGCAGTACTTC.